The clone carrying this T cell receptor beta chain has only one observation. This sample stems from a study of blood T cell repertoires in COVID-19. Study-level background: Samples representing acute and convalescent COVID-19 were sourced from the United States, Italy and Spain.

Libraries were prepared by immunoSEQ multiplex PCR; TCRdb keeps only in-frame clonotypes and omits some of them. The sample includes more than 350,000 clones, roughly nine tenths of them seen just once. Germline values: CDR1 LNHDA, CDR2 SQIVND (reference sequence). The germline V and J ends were trimmed by 1 base and 3 bases, with 7 bases remaining between them. The CDR3 loop spans 13 amino acids. The sequence came from a young man who had recovered from COVID-19. The chain combines TRBV19 with TRBJ2-7; D is possibly TRBD1 (5 bases). The sequenced sample was PBMCs or T cells enriched from blood (not recorded which). The CDR3 DNA sequence: TGTGCCAGTAGTATAGGTCAGGGCTACGAGCAGTACTTC. Its protein is CASSIGQGYEQYF.